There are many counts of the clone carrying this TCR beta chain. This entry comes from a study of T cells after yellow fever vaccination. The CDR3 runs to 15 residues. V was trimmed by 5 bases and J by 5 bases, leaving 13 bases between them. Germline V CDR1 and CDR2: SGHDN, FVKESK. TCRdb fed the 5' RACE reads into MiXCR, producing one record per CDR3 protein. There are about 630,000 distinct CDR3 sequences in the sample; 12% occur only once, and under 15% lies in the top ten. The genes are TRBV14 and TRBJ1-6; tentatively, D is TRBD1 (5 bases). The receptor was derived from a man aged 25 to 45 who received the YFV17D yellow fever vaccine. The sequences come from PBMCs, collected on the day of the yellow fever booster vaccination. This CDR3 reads CASSGDRGDNSPLHF. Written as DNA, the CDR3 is TGTGCCAGCAGCGGGGACCGGGGGGATAATTCACCCCTCCACTTT.